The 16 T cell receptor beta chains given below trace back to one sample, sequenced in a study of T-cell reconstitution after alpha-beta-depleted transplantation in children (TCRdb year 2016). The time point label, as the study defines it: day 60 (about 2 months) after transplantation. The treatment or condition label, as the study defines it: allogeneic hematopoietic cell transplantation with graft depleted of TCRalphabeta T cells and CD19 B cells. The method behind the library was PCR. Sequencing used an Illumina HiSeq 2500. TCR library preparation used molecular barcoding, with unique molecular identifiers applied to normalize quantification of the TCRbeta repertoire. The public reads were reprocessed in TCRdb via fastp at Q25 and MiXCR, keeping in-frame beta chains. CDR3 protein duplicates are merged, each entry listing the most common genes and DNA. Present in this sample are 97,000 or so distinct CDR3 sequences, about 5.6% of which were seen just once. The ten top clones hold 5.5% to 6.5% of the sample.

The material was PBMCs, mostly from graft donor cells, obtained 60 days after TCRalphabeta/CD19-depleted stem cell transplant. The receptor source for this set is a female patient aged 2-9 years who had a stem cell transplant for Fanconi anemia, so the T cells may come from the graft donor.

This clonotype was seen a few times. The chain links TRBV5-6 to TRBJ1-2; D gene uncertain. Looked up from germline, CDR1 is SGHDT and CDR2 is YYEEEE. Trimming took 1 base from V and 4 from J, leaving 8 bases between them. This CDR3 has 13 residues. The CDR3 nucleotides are TGTGCCAGCAGCTTGAGGAGGGTCTATGGCTACACCTTC. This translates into CASSLRRVYGYTF.

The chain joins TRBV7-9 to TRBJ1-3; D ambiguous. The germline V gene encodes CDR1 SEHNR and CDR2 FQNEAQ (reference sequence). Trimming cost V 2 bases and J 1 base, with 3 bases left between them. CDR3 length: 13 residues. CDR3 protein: CASSLPSGNTIYF. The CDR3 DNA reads TGTGCCAGCAGCTTACCATCTGGAAACACCATATATTTT.

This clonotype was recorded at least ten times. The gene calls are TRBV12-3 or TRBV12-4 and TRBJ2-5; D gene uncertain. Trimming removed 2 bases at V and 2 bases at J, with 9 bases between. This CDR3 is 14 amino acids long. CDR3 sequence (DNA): TGTGCCAGCAGTTTACCGGACGCGCAAGAGACCCAGTACTTC. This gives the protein CASSLPDAQETQYF.

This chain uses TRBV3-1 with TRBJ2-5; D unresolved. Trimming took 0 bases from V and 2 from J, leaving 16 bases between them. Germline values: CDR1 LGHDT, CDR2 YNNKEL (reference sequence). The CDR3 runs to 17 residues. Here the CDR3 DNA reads TGTGCCAGCAGCCAAGACTCGGGCCAGATCCCGCAAGAGACCCAGTACTTC. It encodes CASSQDSGQIPQETQYF.

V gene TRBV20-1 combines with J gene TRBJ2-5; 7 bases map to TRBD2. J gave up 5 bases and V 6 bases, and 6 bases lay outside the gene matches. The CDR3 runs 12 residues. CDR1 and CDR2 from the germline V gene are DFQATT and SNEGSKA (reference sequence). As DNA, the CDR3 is TGCAGTGCCGTGGGGGGAGGGGAGACCCAGTACTTC. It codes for CSAVGGGETQYF.

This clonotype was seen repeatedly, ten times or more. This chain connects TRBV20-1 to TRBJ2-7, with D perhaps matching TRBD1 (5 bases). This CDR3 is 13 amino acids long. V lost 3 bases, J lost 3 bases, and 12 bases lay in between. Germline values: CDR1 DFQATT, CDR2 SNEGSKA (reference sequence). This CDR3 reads CSARDTLHYEQYF. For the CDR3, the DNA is TGCAGTGCTAGGGACACTCTCCACTACGAGCAGTACTTC.

CDR3: CASSFGSGTSGGPGSMETQYF. The CDR3 nucleotides are TGTGCCAGCAGCTTTGGCTCCGGGACTAGCGGGGGGCCCGGTAGTATGGAGACCCAGTACTTC. The V call is TRBV7-8, the J call TRBJ2-5; 15 positions match TRBD2. Trimming at V came to 3 bases and at J to 5 bases, leaving 19 bases not matched to a gene. CDR3 length: 21 residues. Per the germline V gene, CDR1 is SGHVS and CDR2 is FQNEAQ.

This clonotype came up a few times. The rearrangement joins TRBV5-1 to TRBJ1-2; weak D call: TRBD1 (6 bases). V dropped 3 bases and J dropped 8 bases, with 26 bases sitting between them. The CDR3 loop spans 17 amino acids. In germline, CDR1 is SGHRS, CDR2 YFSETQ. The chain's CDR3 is CASSSQGFPLNLEGYTF. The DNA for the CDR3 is TGCGCCAGCAGCTCACAGGGTTTCCCGTTGAATCTCGAGGGCTACACCTTC.

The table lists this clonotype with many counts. The CDR3 nucleotides read TGTGCCAGCAGCCAAGAGGGTCCAGTGCGGGGAGAGACCCAGTACTTC. It yields the protein CASSQEGPVRGETQYF. V is TRBV3-1 and J is TRBJ2-5; D perhaps matches TRBD2 (6 bases). The CDR3 is 16 amino acids. V lost 0 bases to trimming and J lost 4 bases, with 15 bases between them. Germline V gives CDR1 LGHDT, CDR2 YNNKEL (reference sequence).

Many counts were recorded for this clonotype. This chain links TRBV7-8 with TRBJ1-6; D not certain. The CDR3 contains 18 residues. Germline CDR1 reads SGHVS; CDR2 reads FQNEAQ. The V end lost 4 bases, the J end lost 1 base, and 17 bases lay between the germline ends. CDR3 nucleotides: TGTGCCAGCAGCTCACGACATTCCCAGCGGTCCTATAATTCACCCCTCCACTTT. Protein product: CASSSRHSQRSYNSPLHF.

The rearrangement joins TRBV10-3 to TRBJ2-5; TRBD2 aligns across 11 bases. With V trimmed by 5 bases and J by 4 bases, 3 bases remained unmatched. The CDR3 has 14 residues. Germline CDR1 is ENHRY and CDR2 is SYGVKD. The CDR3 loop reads CAISTSGGPETQYF. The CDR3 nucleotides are TGTGCCATCAGTACTAGCGGGGGCCCAGAGACCCAGTACTTC.

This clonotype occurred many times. CDR3: CASSSSGTAADTQYF. CDR3 nucleotide sequence: TGTGCCAGCAGTTCCTCCGGGACTGCTGCAGATACGCAGTATTTT. The chain has TRBV12-3 or TRBV12-4 and TRBJ2-3, with TRBD2 as a possible D gene (6 bases). V was trimmed by 4 bases and J by 4 bases, leaving 15 bases between them. The CDR3 contains 15 residues.

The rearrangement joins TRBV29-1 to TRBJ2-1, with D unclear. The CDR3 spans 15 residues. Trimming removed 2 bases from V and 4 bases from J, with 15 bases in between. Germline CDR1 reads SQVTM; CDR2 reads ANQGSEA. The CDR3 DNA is TGCAGCGTTGAACGACTCCCAAGGTCTTACAATGAGCAGTTCTTC. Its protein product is CSVERLPRSYNEQFF.

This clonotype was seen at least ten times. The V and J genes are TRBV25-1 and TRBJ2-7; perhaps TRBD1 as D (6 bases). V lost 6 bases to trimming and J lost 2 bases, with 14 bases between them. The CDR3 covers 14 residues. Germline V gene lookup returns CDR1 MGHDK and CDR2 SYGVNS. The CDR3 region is CASRERTEPYEQYF. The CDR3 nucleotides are TGTGCCAGCAGGGAAAGGACAGAACCCTACGAGCAGTACTTC.

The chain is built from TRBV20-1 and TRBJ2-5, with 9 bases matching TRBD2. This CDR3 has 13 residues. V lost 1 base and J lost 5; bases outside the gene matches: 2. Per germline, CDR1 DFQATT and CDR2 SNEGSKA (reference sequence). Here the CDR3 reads CSARVAGVETQYF. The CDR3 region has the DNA TGCAGTGCTAGAGTAGCGGGAGTTGAGACCCAGTACTTC.

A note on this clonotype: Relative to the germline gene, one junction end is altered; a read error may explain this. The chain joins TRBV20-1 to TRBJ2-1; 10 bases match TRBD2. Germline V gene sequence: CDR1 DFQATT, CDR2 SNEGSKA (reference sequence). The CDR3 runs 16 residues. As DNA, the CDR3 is TGCTGTGCTAGAGACGCGGGACTAGCGACCTACAATGAGCAGTTCTTC. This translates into CCARDAGLATYNEQFF.